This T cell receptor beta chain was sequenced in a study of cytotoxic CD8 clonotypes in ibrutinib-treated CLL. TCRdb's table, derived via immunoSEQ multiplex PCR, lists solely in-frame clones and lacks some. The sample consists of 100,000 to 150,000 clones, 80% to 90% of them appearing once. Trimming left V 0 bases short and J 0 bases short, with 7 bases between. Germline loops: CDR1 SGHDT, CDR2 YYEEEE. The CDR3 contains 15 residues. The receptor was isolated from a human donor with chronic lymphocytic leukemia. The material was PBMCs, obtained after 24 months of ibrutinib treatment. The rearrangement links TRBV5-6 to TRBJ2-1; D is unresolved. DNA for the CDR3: TGTGCCAGCAGCTTGGCCACGAGCTCCTACAATGAGCAGTTCTTC. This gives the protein CASSLATSSYNEQFF.